One sample yielded the 21 T cell receptor beta chains listed below, sequenced in a study of T cell repertoires in cytomegalovirus infection. No antigen has been identified for these receptors. TCRdb re-derived calls from the reads in MiXCR, one entry per CDR3 protein. Here the sample spans 800,000 to 950,000 distinct CDR3 sequences, about 30% being singletons. Sequenced material: cultured CD8+ T cells from PBMCs, taken from culture after CMV antigen stimulation. Receptors originate from a human donor in good health (CMV status not recorded). Some clones in this sample may be carry-over from other donors' samples.

The table lists this clonotype with a few counts. DNA of the CDR3: TGTGCCAGCAGCTCCCCCGGAACAGGGGAACCTTACGAGCAGTACTTC. Translation gives CASSSPGTGEPYEQYF. The rearrangement joins TRBV7-6 to TRBJ2-7, with 7 bases identical to TRBD1. With V trimmed by 4 bases and J by 4 bases, 13 bases remained unmatched. The CDR3 has 16 residues. Germline loops: CDR1 SGHVS, CDR2 FNYEAQ. The full variable domain, its missing parts supplied by reference TRBV7-6 and TRBJ2-7, is GAGVSQSPRYKVTKRGQDVALRCDPISGHVSLYWYRQALGQGPEFLTYFNYEAQQDKSGLPNDRFSAERPEGSISTLTIQRTEQRDSAMYRCASSSPGTGEPYEQYFGPGTRLTVT.

The chain is built from TRBV19 and TRBJ2-1; D perhaps matches TRBD2 (6 bases). V shed 7 bases and J shed 7 bases, with 17 bases lying between them. CDR3 length equals 14 residues. Germline CDR1 LNHDA, CDR2 SQIVND (reference sequence). CDR3 protein: CASIETQEGNEQFF. The CDR3 DNA reads TGTGCCAGTATCGAGACCCAGGAGGGGAATGAGCAGTTCTTC.

As for this clonotype: A much larger clone differs from this one at a single base, so this may be a read error. This sequence joins TRBV12-3 or TRBV12-4 and TRBJ2-5, with 7 bases matching TRBD1. The CDR3 runs to 14 residues. CDR3 loop: CASSETGQQEAQYF. For the CDR3, the DNA is TGTGCCAGCAGTGAAACGGGACAGCAAGAGGCCCAGTACTTC.

The chain combines TRBV7-9 with TRBJ2-1, with 9 bases lining up with TRBD1. With V trimmed by 5 bases and J by 7 bases, 9 bases remained unmatched. CDR1 and CDR2 from the germline V gene are SEHNR and FQNEAQ (reference sequence). CDR3 length: 15 amino acids. CDR3 in amino acids: CASSPWTGARNEQFF. The CDR3 nucleotides are TGTGCCAGCAGCCCCTGGACAGGGGCGAGGAATGAGCAGTTCTTC.

The V call is TRBV15, the J call TRBJ1-2; 9 bases are a match to TRBD1. CDR3 length equals 16 residues. The germline V gene has CDR1 LNHNV and CDR2 YYDKDF (reference sequence). V lost 5 bases, J lost 1 base, and 8 bases stayed unmatched. For the CDR3, the DNA is TGTGCCACCAGCGGTTACGGGACAGGGAGTAACTATGGCTACACCTTC. Translation: CATSGYGTGSNYGYTF.

The V gene is TRBV2, the J gene TRBJ1-2; the match to TRBD1 covers 7 bases. V was clipped by 2 bases and J by 3 bases; unmatched bases: 9. Germline CDR1 and CDR2: SNHLY and FYNNEI. The length of the CDR3 is 16 residues. The CDR3 spells CASSELEGGLYYGYTF. CDR3 coding DNA: TGTGCCAGCAGTGAACTGGAAGGGGGCCTGTACTATGGCTACACCTTC.

The sample holds one count of this clonotype. The chain joins TRBV7-1 to TRBJ2-2; perhaps D is TRBD1 or TRBD2 (7 bases each). TRBV7-1 falls under the ORF class, with uncertain function. V was clipped by 3 bases and J by 5 bases, with 13 bases between them. The CDR3 consists of 15 residues. This chain's CDR3 is CASSSRGGPTGELFF. CDR3 DNA sequence: TGTGCCAGCAGCTCCAGGGGGGGACCAACCGGGGAGCTGTTTTTT.

This clonotype was seen at least ten times. V gene TRBV4-1 combines with J gene TRBJ1-1; D might be TRBD1 (5 bases). Looked up from germline, CDR1 is MGHRA and CDR2 is YSYEKL. The CDR3 sequence is 15 residues long. With 0 bases removed from V and 1 base from J, the gap between germline ends came to 9 bases. CDR3 nucleotide sequence: TGCGCCAGCAGCCAAGATCCGGGGGAGAACACTGAAGCTTTCTTT. Protein: CASSQDPGENTEAFF.

The chain employs TRBV7-2 and TRBJ1-5, with D uncertain. CDR3 length: 15 residues. V shed 2 bases and J shed 5 bases, with 13 bases lying between them. The germline V gene encodes CDR1 SGHTA and CDR2 FQGNSA. The chain's CDR3 is CASSLSPNRDQPQHF. As DNA, the CDR3 is TGTGCCAGCAGCTTAAGTCCCAACCGGGATCAGCCCCAGCATTTT.

Only a few counts were recorded for this clonotype. This sequence joins TRBV12-3 or TRBV12-4 and TRBJ1-2, with D perhaps matching TRBD1 (5 bases). This CDR3 region has 15 residues. Trimming shortened V by 5 bases and J by 3 bases, and 16 bases separated the two germline ends. The chain's CDR3 is CASSPTAGDHYGYTF. DNA of the CDR3: TGTGCCAGCAGTCCCACCGCCGGGGACCACTATGGCTACACCTTC.

This clonotype appeared a few times. This chain links TRBV5-6 with TRBJ2-7; 11 bases are a match to TRBD1. CDR1 is SGHDT, CDR2 YYEEEE, per germline. J lost 3 bases, V lost 4 bases, and 3 bases had no gene match. The CDR3 is made up of 14 amino acids. The CDR3 nucleotides read TGTGCCAGCAGCGACGGGACAGGGGGCTACGAGCAGTACGTC. The encoded protein is CASSDGTGGYEQYV.

The chain combines TRBV12-3 or TRBV12-4 with TRBJ1-5; no firm D call. Trimming cost V 1 base and J 6 bases, with 7 bases left between them. This CDR3 contains 13 residues. This CDR3 reads CASSLGKIQPQHF. CDR3 DNA: TGTGCCAGCAGTTTAGGGAAGATTCAGCCCCAGCATTTT.

This clonotype has at least ten counts. One junction end disagrees with the germline gene, perhaps due to a read error. The DNA for the CDR3 is TGTGCCAGCAGCCTAGCGGGGGGGCTTTCCGAGACCCAGTACTTC. It translates to CASSLAGGLSETQYF. The rearrangement joins TRBV7-6 to TRBJ2-5, with 12 bases fitting TRBD2. The CDR3 contains 15 residues. Per germline, CDR1 SGHVS and CDR2 FNYEAQ.

This clonotype was seen only a few times. This rearrangement joins TRBV19 to TRBJ1-1; unclear D gene. CDR3 size: 13 residues. Germline V CDR1 and CDR2: LNHDA, SQIVND (reference sequence). Trimming removed 3 bases from V and 7 bases from J, with 12 bases in between. DNA for the CDR3: TGTGCCAGTAGTATGGCAGGACTAGGTGAAGCTTTCTTT. Residues: CASSMAGLGEAFF.

CDR3 DNA sequence: TGTGCCAGCAGTTTAAGTCAGGGGACAGATACGCAGTATTTT. Translated: CASSLSQGTDTQYF. The gene calls are TRBV27 and TRBJ2-3; D is possibly TRBD1 (6 bases). CDR3 length equals 14 residues. CDR1 and CDR2 (germline): MNHEY, SMNVEV (reference sequence). The V end lost 2 bases, the J end lost 3 bases, and 9 bases lay between the germline ends.

V usage is TRBV10-3 and J usage is TRBJ1-6; D is undetermined. The CDR3 totals 15 residues. V was cut by 3 bases and J by 1 base, with 7 bases left in between. Germline CDR1 ENHRY, CDR2 SYGVKD. The DNA for the CDR3 is TGTGCCATCAGTGAAAGGGAGTCCTATAATTCACCCCTCCACTTT. Its protein is CAISERESYNSPLHF.

V and J are TRBV29-1 and TRBJ2-1; D not resolved. V lost 6 bases and J lost 3, with 15 bases in between. Germline V lookup: CDR1 SQVTM, CDR2 ANQGSEA. This CDR3 comprises 14 residues. DNA for the CDR3: TGCAGCGTCGACGGAACAGTGATCTACAATGAGCAGTTCTTC. Its protein product is CSVDGTVIYNEQFF.

The gene calls are TRBV9 and TRBJ1-1; tentatively, D is TRBD1 (5 bases). Trimming left V 1 base short and J 5 bases short, with 12 bases between. CDR1 SGDLS and CDR2 YYNGEE come from the germline V gene. The CDR3 has 14 residues. For the CDR3, the DNA is TGTGCCAGCAGCGTACTGGGGGGAACGACTGAAGCTTTCTTT. It specifies CASSVLGGTTEAFF.

The table lists this clonotype with many counts. The rearrangement joins TRBV7-2 to TRBJ2-7, with 7 nucleotides matching TRBD2. Germline V gene sequence: CDR1 SGHTA, CDR2 FQGNSA. The CDR3 is 15 amino acids. Losses at the gene ends were 3 bases for V and 5 bases for J; bases not matched to a gene: 10. CDR3: CASSFTAGGRDEQYF. As DNA, the CDR3 is TGTGCCAGCAGCTTCACCGCAGGAGGGAGGGACGAGCAGTACTTC. The full variable domain, completed using reference TRBV7-2 and TRBJ2-7, is GAGVSQSPSNKVTEKGKDVELRCDPISGHTALYWYRQSLGQGLEFLIYFQGNSAPDKSGLPSDRFSAERTGGSVSTLTIQRTQQEDSAVYLCASSFTAGGRDEQYFGPGTRLTVT.

A few counts support this clonotype. A junction end diverges from the germline sequence, so it may reflect a read error. The chain uses TRBV7-9 and TRBJ2-1; maybe TRBD1 (6 bases). Germline assignment: CDR1 SEHNR and CDR2 FQNEAQ (reference sequence). The CDR3 has 11 residues. Written as DNA, the CDR3 is TGTGCCAGCAGCTTAGGGCCAGGGGACGACTTC. Translated, it gives CASSLGPGDDF. Looking up the rest from reference TRBV7-9 and TRBJ2-1 gives the full variable domain: DTGVSQNPRHKITKRGQNVTFRCDPISEHNRLYWYRQTLGQGPEFLTYFQNEAQLEKSRLLSDRFSAERPKGSFSTLEIQRTEQGDSAMYLCASSLGPGDDFGPGTRLTVL.

This clonotype was detected a few times. The CDR3 loop reads CATSRVGRDYEQYF. CDR3 DNA: TGTGCCACCAGCAGAGTGGGACGAGATTACGAGCAGTACTTC. The V gene is TRBV15, the J gene TRBJ2-7; D possibly matches TRBD1 or TRBD2 (5 bases each). This CDR3 region has 14 residues. Germline V gene lookup returns CDR1 LNHNV and CDR2 YYDKDF (reference sequence). V lost 1 base to trimming and J lost 4 bases, with 11 bases between them.